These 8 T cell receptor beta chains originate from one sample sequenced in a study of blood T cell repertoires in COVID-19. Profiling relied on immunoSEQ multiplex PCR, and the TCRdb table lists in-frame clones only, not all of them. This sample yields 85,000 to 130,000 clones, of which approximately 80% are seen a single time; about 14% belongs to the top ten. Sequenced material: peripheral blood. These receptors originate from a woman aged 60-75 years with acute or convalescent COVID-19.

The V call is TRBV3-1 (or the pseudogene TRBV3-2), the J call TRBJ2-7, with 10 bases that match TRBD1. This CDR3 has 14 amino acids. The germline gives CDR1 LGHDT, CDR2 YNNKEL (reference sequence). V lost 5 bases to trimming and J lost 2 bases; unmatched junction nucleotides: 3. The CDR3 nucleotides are TGTGCCAGCAGCGCTGGACAGGGGGCCTACGAGCAGTACTTC. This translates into CASSAGQGAYEQYF.

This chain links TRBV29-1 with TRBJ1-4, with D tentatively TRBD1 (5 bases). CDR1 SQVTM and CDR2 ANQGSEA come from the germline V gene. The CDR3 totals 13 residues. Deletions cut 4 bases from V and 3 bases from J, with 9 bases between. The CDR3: CSVGKGSNEKLFF. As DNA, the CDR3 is TGCAGCGTTGGAAAGGGGTCTAATGAAAAACTGTTTTTT.

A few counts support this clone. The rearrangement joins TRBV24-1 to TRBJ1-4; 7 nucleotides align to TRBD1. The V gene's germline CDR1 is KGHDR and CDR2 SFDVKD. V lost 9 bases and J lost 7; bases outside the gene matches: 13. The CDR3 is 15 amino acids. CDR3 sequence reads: CATFFRGVYGEKLFF. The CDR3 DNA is TGTGCCACCTTTTTCAGGGGGGTATACGGTGAAAAACTGTTTTTT.

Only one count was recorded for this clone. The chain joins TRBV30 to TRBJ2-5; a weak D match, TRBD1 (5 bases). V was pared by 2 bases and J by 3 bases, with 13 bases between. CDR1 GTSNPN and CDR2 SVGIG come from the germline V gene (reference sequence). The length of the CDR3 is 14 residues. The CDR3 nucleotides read TGTGCCTGGAGTCTCTTAGGGGCCAAAGAGACCCAGTACTTC. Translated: CAWSLLGAKETQYF.

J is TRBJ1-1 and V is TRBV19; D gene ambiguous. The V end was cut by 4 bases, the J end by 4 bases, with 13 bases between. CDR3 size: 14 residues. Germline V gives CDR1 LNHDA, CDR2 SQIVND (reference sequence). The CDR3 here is CASSNWALGTEAFF. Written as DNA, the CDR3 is TGTGCCAGTAGTAATTGGGCCCTGGGCACTGAAGCTTTCTTT. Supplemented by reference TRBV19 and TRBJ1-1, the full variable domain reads DGGITQSPKYLFRKEGQNVTLSCEQNLNHDAMYWYRQDPGQGLRLIYYSQIVNDFQKGDIAEGYSVSREKKESFPLTVTSAQKNPTAFYLCASSNWALGTEAFFGQGTRLTVV.

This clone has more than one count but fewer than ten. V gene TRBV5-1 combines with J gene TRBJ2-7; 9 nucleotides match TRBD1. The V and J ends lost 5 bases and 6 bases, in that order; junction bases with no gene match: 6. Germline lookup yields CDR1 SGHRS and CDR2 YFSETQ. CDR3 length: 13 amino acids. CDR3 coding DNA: TGCGCCAGCAGTTGGGACAGGGCCAGCGAGCAGTACTTC. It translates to CASSWDRASEQYF.

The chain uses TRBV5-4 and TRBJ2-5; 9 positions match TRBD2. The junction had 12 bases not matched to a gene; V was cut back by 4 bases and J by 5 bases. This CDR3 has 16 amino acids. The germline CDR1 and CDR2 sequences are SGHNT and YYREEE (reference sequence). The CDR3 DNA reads TGTGCCAGCAGCGGAACAGGGATCAGCGGGGGGGAGACCCAGTACTTC. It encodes CASSGTGISGGETQYF.

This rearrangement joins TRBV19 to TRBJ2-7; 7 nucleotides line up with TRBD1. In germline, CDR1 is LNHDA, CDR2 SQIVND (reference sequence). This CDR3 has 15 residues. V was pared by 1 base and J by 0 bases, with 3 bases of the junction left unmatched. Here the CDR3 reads CASSIAPGGSYEQYF. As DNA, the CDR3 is TGTGCCAGTAGTATAGCCCCAGGGGGCTCCTACGAGCAGTACTTC.